The rows below give T cell receptor beta chains drawn from one sample of a study of cytomegalovirus exposure and HLA in healthy donors. Repertoires were generated with immunoSEQ multiplex PCR, while TCRdb's copy carries only in-frame clones and drops some. Of some 190,000 clones in the sample, 76% were seen once. The material sequenced was PBMCs. These receptors all come from a woman aged 25 to 45 in good health and CMV-seropositive. Both conserved end residues are part of each CDR3. A D gene is named only where the DNA matches it firmly. Not all rows give a size; the values are once, few, many and, for expanded clones, a class.

>NA|TRBV7-9|NA|TRBJ2-5
TGTGCCAGCAGCCCGGGACTTGAGAAGGGGAAGACCCAGTACTTC
CASSPGLEKGKTQYF
>NA|TRBV4-2|TRBD2|TRBJ2-3
TGTGCCAGCAGCATCGGGGGGGTGGCGAGCACAGATACGCAGTATTTT
CASSIGGVASTDTQYF
>NA|TRBV11-3|TRBD2|TRBJ2-1
TGTGCCAGCAGCTCCTCCGGGACTAGGAGCTACAATGAGCAGTTCTTC
CASSSSGTRSYNEQFF
>few|TRBV7-2|TRBD2|TRBJ2-7
TGTGCCAGCAGCTCCCTAGCGGGGGGGCCTTACGAGCAGTACTTC
CASSSLAGGPYEQYF
>NA|TRBV6-1|NA|TRBJ2-7
TGTGCCAGCAGCCTCCTAGGTCAGAGCTCCTACGAGCAGTACTTC
CASSLLGQSSYEQYF
>NA|TRBV7-9|TRBD2|TRBJ2-1
TGTGCCAGCAGCTTACCCCGGGACCACCCGGGGGAGGGCAATGAGCAGTTCTTC
CASSLPRDHPGEGNEQFF
>NA|TRBV7-9|NA|TRBJ1-2
TGTGCCAGCAGCATAGACGGGTGGTATGGCTACACCTTC
CASSIDGWYGYTF
>NA|TRBV6-5|TRBD2|TRBJ2-3
TGTGCCAGCAGTTTTACGGGGGGGCCGGGAGATACGCAGTATTTT
CASSFTGGPGDTQYF
>NA|TRBV30|NA|TRBJ2-5
TGTGCCTGGAGTGTAAGGGGCCCGAGTGGGACCCAGTACTTC
CAWSVRGPSGTQYF
>NA|TRBV7-9|TRBD1|TRBJ2-5
TGTGCCAGCAGCTCAGGGGGATCCGAGACCCAGTACTTC
CASSSGGSETQYF
>NA|TRBV28|NA|TRBJ1-5
TGTGCCAGCATTCCCGGGGGGGGCGTAGCGGTGTCCAGCAATCAGCCCCAGCATTTT
CASIPGGGVAVSSNQPQHF
>NA|TRBV7-3|TRBD2|TRBJ2-1
TGTGCCAGCAGGTCACTAGCGGGGGCCGGTGGTGAGCAGTTCTTC
CASRSLAGAGGEQFF
>NA|TRBV7-2|NA|TRBJ2-7
TGTGCCAGCAGCTCCTTAGCGGACGGGTTTACCTACGAGCAGTACTTC
CASSSLADGFTYEQYF
>NA|TRBV6-4|TRBD2|TRBJ2-3
TGTGCCAGCAGTGAAGGAAGCGGGGGGGCCACAGATACGCAGTATTTT
CASSEGSGGATDTQYF
>NA|TRBV7-2|TRBD1|TRBJ1-4
TGTGCCAGCAGCCGGGACAGGGCGGATGAAAAACTGTTTTTT
CASSRDRADEKLFF
>NA|TRBV7-9|TRBD1|TRBJ1-2
TGTGCCAGCAGCTTGCATTCCACAGGGGGCGGTTTCTATGGCTACACCTTC
CASSLHSTGGGFYGYTF
>NA|TRBV5-1|TRBD2|TRBJ2-2
TGCGCCAGCAAGGCGGGGGGGAACACCGGGGAGCTGTTTTTT
CASKAGGNTGELFF
>NA|TRBV9|NA|TRBJ2-1
TGTGCCAGCAGCGTAGGGTCGCGGGACGGGGATGAGCAGTTCTTC
CASSVGSRDGDEQFF
>NA|TRBV7-3|NA|TRBJ2-3
TGTGCCAGCAGCTCGACAGGTTCCTCCACAGATACGCAGTATTTT
CASSSTGSSTDTQYF
>NA|TRBV19|TRBD1|TRBJ2-7
TGTGCCAGTAGTACAGGGGGCCTTTTGGGTAGGAACGAGCAGTACTTC
CASSTGGLLGRNEQYF
>few|TRBV7-2|TRBD1|TRBJ1-2
TGTGCCAGCAGCTTATACGGGGGCAGGGGGGAAGGTGGCTACACCTTC
CASSLYGGRGEGGYTF
>NA|TRBV9|NA|TRBJ2-1
TGTGCCAGCAGCGTACGGGGGAAAGCATACAATGAGCAGTTCTTC
CASSVRGKAYNEQFF
>NA|TRBV5-4|TRBD1|TRBJ1-6
TGTGCCAGCAGCTTTGGACAGGGAACACCCCTCCACTTT
CASSFGQGTPLHF
>once|TRBV2|TRBD2|TRBJ2-1
TGTGCCAGTTCCGTACTAGCGGGGGATGAGCAGTTCTTC
CASSVLAGDEQFF
>NA|TRBV7-2|TRBD2|TRBJ2-2
TGTGCCAGCAGTTTACGGACTAGCGGGGGCTGGAACACCGGGGAGCTGTTTTTT
CASSLRTSGGWNTGELFF
>NA|TRBV28|NA|TRBJ1-2
TGTGCCAGCAAGTATGGGGGGGCCTCAAACTATGGCTACACCTTC
CASKYGGASNYGYTF
>NA|TRBV5-6|NA|TRBJ2-5
TGTGCCAGCAGCTTGGTCCTGTCGCAAGAGACCCAGTACTTC
CASSLVLSQETQYF
>NA|TRBV10-1|NA|TRBJ1-3
TGCGCCAGCAGTGAGTCGCGGCCGAGCTCTGGAAACACCATATATTTT
CASSESRPSSGNTIYF
>NA|TRBV7-2|NA|TRBJ2-5
TGTGCCAGCACCCGATCGCAGGGCGGAGAGACCCAGTACTTC
CASTRSQGGETQYF
>NA|TRBV6-5|NA|TRBJ2-3
TGTGCCAGCAGAAAGGGGGGGCGTACAGATACGCAGTATTTT
CASRKGGRTDTQYF
>NA|TRBV4-3|NA|TRBJ2-2
TGCGCCAGCAGCCTTAAGACCGAGGGCGGGGAGCTGTTTTTT
CASSLKTEGGELFF
>NA|TRBV28|TRBD2|TRBJ2-1
TGTGCCAGCAGTCCACTAGCGGGGGGGCGGAATGAGCAGTTCTTC
CASSPLAGGRNEQFF
>NA|TRBV7-9|NA|TRBJ2-3
TGTGCCAGCAGCACTACTGGACTATTAGATACGCAGTATTTT
CASSTTGLLDTQYF
>NA|TRBV5-1|TRBD1|TRBJ2-7
TGCGCCAGCAGCTTCCGACAGGGGGAGGGTCGCGAGCAGTACTTC
CASSFRQGEGREQYF
>NA|TRBV19|TRBD2|TRBJ2-7
TGTGCCGGGGGTAAGCGGGACTCCTACGAGCAGTACTTC
CAGGKRDSYEQYF
>NA|TRBV5-4|TRBD1|TRBJ1-2
TGTGCCAGCAGCTCCCTGGACAGGGGAAGAGGCTACACCTTC
CASSSLDRGRGYTF
>NA|TRBV28|TRBD1|TRBJ1-1
TGTGCCAGCAGGGAACAGGGGGCTGGGACTGAAGCTTTCTTT
CASREQGAGTEAFF
>few|TRBV5-5|TRBD1|TRBJ1-2
TGTGCCAGCAGCTCGCCGGGACAGGGGTATGGCTACACCTTC
CASSSPGQGYGYTF
>NA|TRBV5-4|NA|TRBJ1-2
TGTGCCAGCAGCTTGGGTAACAGGGTTAGGGGCTACACCTTC
CASSLGNRVRGYTF
>once|TRBV25-1|TRBD1|TRBJ2-1
TGTGCCAGCAGCGCGGGACAGGGGGTCTACAATGAGCAGTTCTTC
CASSAGQGVYNEQFF
>NA|TRBV2|NA|TRBJ2-7
TGTGCCAGCAAGACTGGGAGCTCCTACGAGCAGTACTTC
CASKTGSSYEQYF
>NA|TRBV4-1|NA|TRBJ2-7
TGCGCCAGCAGCATGGCGGGCAGGGGCTACTACGAGCAGTACTTC
CASSMAGRGYYEQYF
>NA|TRBV7-2|TRBD1|TRBJ2-3
TGTGCCAGCAGCGTAGACAGGGTCACAGATACGCAGTATTTT
CASSVDRVTDTQYF
>NA|TRBV28|NA|TRBJ2-5
TGTGCCAGCAGCCCTAGGGGGGGCGGCGCGGAGACCCAGTACTTC
CASSPRGGGAETQYF
>NA|TRBV6-1|TRBD1|TRBJ2-6
TGTGCCAGTACAGGGGAGATCTCTGGGGCCAACGGCCTGACTTTC
CASTGEISGANGLTF
>NA|TRBV30|TRBD1|TRBJ2-5
TGTGCCTGTGACAGGGGGGGTGAGACCCAGTACTTC
CACDRGGETQYF
>NA|TRBV9|TRBD1|TRBJ2-7
TGTGCCAGCAGCGTAGGATGGGACAGCTCCTACGAGCAGTACTTC
CASSVGWDSSYEQYF